Given below is one T cell receptor (beta chain) in context. Participants were aged 18 to 89 years from about 25 US areas. Researchers sorted participants into cohorts using their self-reported clinical history. The authors' processing: From reference gene primer amplification, estimates of nucleated cell counts were derived. TCRdb's copy holds only in-frame clones and misses some; the assay was immunoSEQ multiplex PCR. For V, J and clone size, that table is used; D and trimming come from the DNA. Seen here are roughly 320,000 clones, 90% to 95% observed once, and the top ten hold roughly 3.9%. These data come from a study of blood T cell repertoires in COVID-19. Study at large: From T cells, B-cell-depleted T cells, or PBMCs came the material, which was cDNA or gDNA.

The CDR3 covers 15 residues. Germline assignment: CDR1 MNHNY and CDR2 SVGAGI (reference sequence). Trimming took 5 bases from V and 7 from J, leaving 18 bases between them. Source material: PBMCs or T cells enriched from blood (not recorded which). The chain is built from TRBV6-6 and TRBJ2-1; D possibly corresponds to TRBD2 (7 bases). This sequence originates from a woman aged 25 to 39 who had been exposed to COVID-19. CDR3: CASSIEGGATNEQFF. In DNA form, the CDR3 reads TGTGCCAGCAGTATTGAAGGGGGGGCGACGAATGAGCAGTTCTTC.